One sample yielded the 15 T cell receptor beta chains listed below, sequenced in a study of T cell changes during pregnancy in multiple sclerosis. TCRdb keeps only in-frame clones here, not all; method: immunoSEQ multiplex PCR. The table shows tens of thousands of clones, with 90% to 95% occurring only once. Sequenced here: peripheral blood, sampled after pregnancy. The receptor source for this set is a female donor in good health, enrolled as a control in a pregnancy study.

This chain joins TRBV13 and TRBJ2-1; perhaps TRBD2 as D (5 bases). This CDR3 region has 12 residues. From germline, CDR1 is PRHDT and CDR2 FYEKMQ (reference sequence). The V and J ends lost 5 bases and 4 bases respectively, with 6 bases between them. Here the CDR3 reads CASSTGYNEQFF. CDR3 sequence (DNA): TGTGCCAGCAGCACGGGGTACAATGAGCAGTTCTTC. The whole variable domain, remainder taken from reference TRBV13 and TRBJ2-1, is AAGVIQSPRHLIKEKRETATLKCYPIPRHDTVYWYQQGPGQDPQFLISFYEKMQSDKGSIPDRFSAQQFSDYHSELNMSSLELGDSALYFCASSTGYNEQFFGPGTRLTVL.

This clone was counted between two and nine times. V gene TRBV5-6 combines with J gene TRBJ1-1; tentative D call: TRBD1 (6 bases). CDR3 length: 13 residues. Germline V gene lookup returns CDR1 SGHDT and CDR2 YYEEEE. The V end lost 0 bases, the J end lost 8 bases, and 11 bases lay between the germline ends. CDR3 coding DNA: TGTGCCAGCAGCTTGGGTGAGAGGGGGGAAGCTTTCTTT. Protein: CASSLGERGEAFF.

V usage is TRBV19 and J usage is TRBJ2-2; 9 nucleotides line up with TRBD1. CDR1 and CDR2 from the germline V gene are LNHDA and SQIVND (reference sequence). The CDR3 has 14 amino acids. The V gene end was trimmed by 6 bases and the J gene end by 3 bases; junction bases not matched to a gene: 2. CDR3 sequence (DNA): TGTGCCAGTAGACAGGGGGCTGACACCGGGGAGCTGTTTTTT. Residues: CASRQGADTGELFF.

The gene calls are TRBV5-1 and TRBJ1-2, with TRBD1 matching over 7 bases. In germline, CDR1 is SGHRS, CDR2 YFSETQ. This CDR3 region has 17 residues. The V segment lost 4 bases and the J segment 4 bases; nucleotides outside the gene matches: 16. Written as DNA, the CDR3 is TGCGCCAGCAGCCCAGACAGGGCTTACTCCCTAGCCTATGGCTACACCTTC. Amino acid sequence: CASSPDRAYSLAYGYTF.

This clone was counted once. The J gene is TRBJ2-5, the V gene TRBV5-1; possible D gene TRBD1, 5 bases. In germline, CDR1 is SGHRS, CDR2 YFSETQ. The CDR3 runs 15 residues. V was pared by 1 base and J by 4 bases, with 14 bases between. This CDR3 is CASSLRQGARETQYF. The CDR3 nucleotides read TGCGCCAGCAGCTTGAGGCAGGGCGCGCGAGAGACCCAGTACTTC.

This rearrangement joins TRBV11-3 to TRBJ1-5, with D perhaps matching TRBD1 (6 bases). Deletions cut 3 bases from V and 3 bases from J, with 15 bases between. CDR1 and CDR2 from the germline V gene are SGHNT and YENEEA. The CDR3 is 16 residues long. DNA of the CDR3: TGTGCCAGCAGCTTGCCCTTAACAGGGAACAATCAGCCCCAGCATTTT. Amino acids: CASSLPLTGNNQPQHF.

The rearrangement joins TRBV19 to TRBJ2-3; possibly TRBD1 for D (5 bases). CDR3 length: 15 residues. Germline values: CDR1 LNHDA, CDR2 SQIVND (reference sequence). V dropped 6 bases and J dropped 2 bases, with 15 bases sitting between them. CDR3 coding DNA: TGTGCCAGTAGAAACCACAGGAGTCACACAGATACGCAGTATTTT. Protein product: CASRNHRSHTDTQYF.

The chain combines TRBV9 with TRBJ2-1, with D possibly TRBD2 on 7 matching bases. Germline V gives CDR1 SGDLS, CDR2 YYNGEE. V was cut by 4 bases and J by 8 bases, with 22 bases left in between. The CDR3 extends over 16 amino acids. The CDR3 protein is CASSPRLGGGMDEQFF. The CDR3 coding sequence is TGTGCCAGCAGCCCGAGGTTAGGGGGGGGAATGGATGAGCAGTTCTTC.

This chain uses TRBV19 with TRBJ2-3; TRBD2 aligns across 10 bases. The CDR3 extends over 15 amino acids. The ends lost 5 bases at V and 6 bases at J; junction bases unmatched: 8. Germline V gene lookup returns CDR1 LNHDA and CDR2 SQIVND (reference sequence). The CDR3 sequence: CASSSQTSGLDTQYF. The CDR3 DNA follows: TGTGCCAGTAGTTCCCAGACTAGCGGGTTGGATACGCAGTATTTT.

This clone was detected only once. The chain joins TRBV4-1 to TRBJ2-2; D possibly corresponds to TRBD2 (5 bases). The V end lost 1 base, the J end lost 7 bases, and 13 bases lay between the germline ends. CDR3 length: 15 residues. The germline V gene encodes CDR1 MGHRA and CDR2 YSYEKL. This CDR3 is CASSQALVSGGELFF. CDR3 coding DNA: TGCGCCAGCAGCCAAGCACTAGTCTCGGGCGGGGAGCTGTTTTTT.

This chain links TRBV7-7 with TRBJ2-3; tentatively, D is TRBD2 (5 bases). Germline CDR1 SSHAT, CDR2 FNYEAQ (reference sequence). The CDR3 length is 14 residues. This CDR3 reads CAIGRLPNTDTQYF. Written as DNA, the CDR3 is TGTGCTATCGGGCGACTACCCAACACAGATACGCAGTATTTT. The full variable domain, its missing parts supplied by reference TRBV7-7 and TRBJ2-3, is GAGVSQSPRYKVTKRGQDVTLRCDPISSHATLYWYQQALGQGPEFLTYFNYEAQPDKSGLPSDRFSAERPEGSISTLTIQRTEQRDSAMYRCAIGRLPNTDTQYFGPGTRLTVL.

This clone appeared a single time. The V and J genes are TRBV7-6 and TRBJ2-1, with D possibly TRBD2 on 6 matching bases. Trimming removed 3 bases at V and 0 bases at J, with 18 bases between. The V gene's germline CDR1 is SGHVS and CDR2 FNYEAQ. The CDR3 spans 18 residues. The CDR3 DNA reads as TGTGCCAGCAGCTTGAGACTAGTCGGGTCCTTCTCCTACAATGAGCAGTTCTTC. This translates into CASSLRLVGSFSYNEQFF.

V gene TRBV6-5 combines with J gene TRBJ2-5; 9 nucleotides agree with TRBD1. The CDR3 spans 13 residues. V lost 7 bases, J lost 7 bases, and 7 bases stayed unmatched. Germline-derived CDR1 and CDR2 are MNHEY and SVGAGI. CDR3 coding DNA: TGTGCCAGCACCTTGGGACAGGGAGGGACCCAGTACTTC. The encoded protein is CASTLGQGGTQYF.

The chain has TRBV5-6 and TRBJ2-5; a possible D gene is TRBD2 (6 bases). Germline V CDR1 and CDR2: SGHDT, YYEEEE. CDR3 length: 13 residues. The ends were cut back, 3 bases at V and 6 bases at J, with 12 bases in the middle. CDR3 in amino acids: CASSSGTLQTQYF. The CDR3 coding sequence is TGTGCCAGCAGCTCTGGGACTCTTCAGACCCAGTACTTC. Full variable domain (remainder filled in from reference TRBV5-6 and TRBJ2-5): DAGVTQSPTHLIKTRGQQVTLRCSPKSGHDTVSWYQQALGQGPQFIFQYYEEEERQRGNFPDRFSGHQFPNYSSELNVNALLLGDSALYLCASSSGTLQTQYFGPGTRLLVL.

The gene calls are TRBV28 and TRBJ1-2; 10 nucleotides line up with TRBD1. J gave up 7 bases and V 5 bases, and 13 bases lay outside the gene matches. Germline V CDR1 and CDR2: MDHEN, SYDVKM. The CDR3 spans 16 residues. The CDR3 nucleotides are TGTGCCAGCAGTCTAAACGCCGGGACAGGGGATAGTGGCTACACCTTC. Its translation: CASSLNAGTGDSGYTF.